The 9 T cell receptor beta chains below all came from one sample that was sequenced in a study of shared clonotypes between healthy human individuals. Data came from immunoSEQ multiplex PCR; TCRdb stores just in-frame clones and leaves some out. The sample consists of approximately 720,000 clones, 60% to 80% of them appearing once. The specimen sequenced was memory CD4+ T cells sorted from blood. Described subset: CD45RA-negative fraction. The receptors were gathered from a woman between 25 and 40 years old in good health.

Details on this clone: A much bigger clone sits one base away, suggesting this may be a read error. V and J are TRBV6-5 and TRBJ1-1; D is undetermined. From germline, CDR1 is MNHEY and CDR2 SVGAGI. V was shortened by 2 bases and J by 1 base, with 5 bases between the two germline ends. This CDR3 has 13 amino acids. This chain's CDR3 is CASSYEENTEAFF. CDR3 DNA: TGTGCCAGCAGTTACGAGGAGAACACTGAAGCTTTCTTT.

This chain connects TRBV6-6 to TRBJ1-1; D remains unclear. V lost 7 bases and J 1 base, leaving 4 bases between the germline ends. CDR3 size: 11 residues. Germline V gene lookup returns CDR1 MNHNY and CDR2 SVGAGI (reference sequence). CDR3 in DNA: TGTGCCAGCAAGGCGAACACTGAAGCTTTCTTT. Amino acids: CASKANTEAFF.

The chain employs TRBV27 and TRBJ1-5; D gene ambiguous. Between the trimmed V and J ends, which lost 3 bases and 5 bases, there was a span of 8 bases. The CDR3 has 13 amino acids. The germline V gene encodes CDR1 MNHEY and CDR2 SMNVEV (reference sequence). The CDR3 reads CASSFGPYQPQHF. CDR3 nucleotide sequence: TGTGCCAGCAGTTTCGGACCCTATCAGCCCCAGCATTTT.

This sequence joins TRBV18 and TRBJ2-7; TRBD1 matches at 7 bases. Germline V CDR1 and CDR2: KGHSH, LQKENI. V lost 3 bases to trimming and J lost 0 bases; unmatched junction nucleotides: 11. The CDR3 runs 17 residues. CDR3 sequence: CASSPSSGTALSYEQYF. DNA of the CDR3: TGTGCCAGCTCACCCAGCTCCGGGACAGCTCTCTCCTACGAGCAGTACTTC.

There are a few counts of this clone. The CDR3 DNA sequence: TGTGCCAGCAGGATGAACAGGGATGCTGACTACGAGCAGTACTTC. Amino acid sequence: CASRMNRDADYEQYF. The rearrangement joins TRBV2 to TRBJ2-7; D might be TRBD1 (6 bases). The CDR3 has 15 residues. Between the trimmed V and J ends, which lost 6 bases and 3 bases, there was a span of 18 bases. The germline gives CDR1 SNHLY, CDR2 FYNNEI.

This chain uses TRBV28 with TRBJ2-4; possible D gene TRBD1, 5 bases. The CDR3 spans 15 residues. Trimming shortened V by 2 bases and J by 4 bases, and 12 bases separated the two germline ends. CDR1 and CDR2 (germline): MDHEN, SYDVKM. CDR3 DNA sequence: TGTGCCAGCAGTTTACAGTGGGGCCAGAAAAACATTCAGTACTTC. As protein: CASSLQWGQKNIQYF.

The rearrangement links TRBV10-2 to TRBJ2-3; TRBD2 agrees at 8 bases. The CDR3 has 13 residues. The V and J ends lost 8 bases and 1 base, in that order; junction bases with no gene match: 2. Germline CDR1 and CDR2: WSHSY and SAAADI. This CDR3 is CASGGRRTDTQYF. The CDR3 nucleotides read TGCGCCAGCGGCGGGAGGCGCACAGATACGCAGTATTTT.

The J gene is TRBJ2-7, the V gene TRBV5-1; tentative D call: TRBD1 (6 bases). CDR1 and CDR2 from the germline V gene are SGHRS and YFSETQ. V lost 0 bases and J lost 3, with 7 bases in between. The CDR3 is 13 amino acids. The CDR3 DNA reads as TGCGCCAGCAGCTTGGGGACAGTCTACGAGCAGTACTTC. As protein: CASSLGTVYEQYF. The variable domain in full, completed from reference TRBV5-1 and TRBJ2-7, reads KAGVTQTPRYLIKTRGQQVTLSCSPISGHRSVSWYQQTPGQGLQFLFEYFSETQRNKGNFPGRFSGRQFSNSRSEMNVSTLELGDSALYLCASSLGTVYEQYFGPGTRLTVT.

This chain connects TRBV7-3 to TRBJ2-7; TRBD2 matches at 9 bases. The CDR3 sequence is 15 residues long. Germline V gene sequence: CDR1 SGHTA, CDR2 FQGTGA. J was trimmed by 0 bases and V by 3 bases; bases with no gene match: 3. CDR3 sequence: CASSLTSGTSYEQYF. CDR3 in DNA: TGTGCCAGCAGCTTGACTAGCGGAACCTCCTACGAGCAGTACTTC.